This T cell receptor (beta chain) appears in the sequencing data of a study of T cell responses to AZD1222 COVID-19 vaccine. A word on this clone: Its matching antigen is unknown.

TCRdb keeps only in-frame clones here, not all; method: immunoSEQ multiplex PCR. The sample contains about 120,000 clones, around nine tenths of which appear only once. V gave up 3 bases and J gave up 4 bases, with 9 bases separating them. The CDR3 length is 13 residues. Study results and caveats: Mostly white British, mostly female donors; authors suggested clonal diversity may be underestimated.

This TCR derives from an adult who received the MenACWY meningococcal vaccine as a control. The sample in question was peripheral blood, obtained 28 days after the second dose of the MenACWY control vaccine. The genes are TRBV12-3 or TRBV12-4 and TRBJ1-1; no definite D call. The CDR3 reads CASSFGPGTEAFF. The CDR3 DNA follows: TGTGCCAGCAGTTTCGGACCGGGCACTGAAGCTTTCTTT.